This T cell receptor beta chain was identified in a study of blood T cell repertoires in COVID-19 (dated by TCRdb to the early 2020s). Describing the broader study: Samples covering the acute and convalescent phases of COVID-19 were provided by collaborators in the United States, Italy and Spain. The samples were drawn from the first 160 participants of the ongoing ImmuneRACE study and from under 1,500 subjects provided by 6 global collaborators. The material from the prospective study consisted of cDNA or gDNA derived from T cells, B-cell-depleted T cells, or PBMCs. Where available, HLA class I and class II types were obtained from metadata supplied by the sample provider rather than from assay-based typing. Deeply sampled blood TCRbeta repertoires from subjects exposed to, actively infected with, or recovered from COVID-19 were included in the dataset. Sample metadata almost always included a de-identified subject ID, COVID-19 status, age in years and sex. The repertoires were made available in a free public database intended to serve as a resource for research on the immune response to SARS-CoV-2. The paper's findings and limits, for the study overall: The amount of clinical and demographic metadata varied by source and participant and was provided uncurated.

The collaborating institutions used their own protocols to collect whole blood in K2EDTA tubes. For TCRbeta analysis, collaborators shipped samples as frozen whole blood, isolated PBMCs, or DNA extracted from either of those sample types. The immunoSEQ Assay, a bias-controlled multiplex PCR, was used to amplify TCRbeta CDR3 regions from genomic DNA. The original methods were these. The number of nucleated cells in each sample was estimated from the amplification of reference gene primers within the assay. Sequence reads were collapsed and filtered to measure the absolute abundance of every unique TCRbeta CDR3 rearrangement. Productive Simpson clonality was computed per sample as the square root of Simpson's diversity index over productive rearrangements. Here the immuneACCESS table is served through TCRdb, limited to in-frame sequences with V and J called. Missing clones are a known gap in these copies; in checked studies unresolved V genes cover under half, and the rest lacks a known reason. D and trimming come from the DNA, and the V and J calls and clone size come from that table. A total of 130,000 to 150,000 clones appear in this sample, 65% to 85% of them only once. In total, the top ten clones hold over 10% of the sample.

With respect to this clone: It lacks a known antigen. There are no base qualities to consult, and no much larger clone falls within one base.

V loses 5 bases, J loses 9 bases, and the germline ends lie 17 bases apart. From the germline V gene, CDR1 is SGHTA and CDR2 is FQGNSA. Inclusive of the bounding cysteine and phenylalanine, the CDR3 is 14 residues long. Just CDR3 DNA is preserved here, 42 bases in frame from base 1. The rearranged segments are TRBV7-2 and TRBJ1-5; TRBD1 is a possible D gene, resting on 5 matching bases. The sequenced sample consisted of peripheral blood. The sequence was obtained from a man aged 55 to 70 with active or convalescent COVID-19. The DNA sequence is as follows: TGTGCCAGCAGCCCCCAATTGGGGCCAGGGCCCCAGCATTTT. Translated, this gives CASSPQLGPGPQHF.